The rows below give T cell receptor beta chains drawn from one sample of a study of spatial heterogeneity in lung cancer. In TCRdb, the 5' RACE reads were re-called with MiXCR into one record per CDR3 protein. The sample gives roughly 70,000 distinct CDR3 sequences, about 8.2% of which show up once; approximately 1.8% is in the top ten. Material: PBMCs, obtained at follow-up. The source is a female donor with early-stage non-small cell lung cancer. CDR3s include the opening cysteine and the closing phenylalanine or tryptophan. A D gene is named only where the DNA matches it firmly. Some rows have no size entry. The others give once, few or many, or a class for an expanded clone.

abundance: many
d_gene: .
v_gene: TRBV11-2
j_gene: TRBJ1-1
CDR3nt: TGTGCCAGCAGCCCTGACGGGAACACTGAAGCTTTCTTT
CDR3aa: CASSPDGNTEAFF

abundance: .
d_gene: .
v_gene: TRBV7-9
j_gene: TRBJ2-7
CDR3nt: TGTGCCAGCAGCCCGGGGACCGCACGGCAGTACTTC
CDR3aa: CASSPGTARQYF

abundance: many
d_gene: .
v_gene: TRBV7-8
j_gene: TRBJ2-1
CDR3nt: TGTGCCAGCAGCTTTGGATGGAATGAGCAGTTCTTC
CDR3aa: CASSFGWNEQFF

abundance: .
d_gene: TRBD1
v_gene: TRBV3-1
j_gene: TRBJ1-2
CDR3nt: TGTGCCAGCAGCCTCCAGGGGGGACAGGGGAACACCTTC
CDR3aa: CASSLQGGQGNTF

abundance: .
d_gene: TRBD2
v_gene: TRBV20-1
j_gene: TRBJ2-5
CDR3nt: TGCAGTGCTAGAGATGAGGCGGGAGTGGTAGAGACCCAGTACTTC
CDR3aa: CSARDEAGVVETQYF

abundance: many
d_gene: .
v_gene: TRBV27
j_gene: TRBJ1-1
CDR3nt: TGTGCCAGCTACGGGATCACTGAAGCTTTCTTT
CDR3aa: CASYGITEAFF

abundance: .
d_gene: TRBD2
v_gene: TRBV20-1
j_gene: TRBJ2-5
CDR3nt: TGCAGTGCTAGAGGGACGGGAGGCGGAGAAGAGACCCAGTACTTC
CDR3aa: CSARGTGGGEETQYF

abundance: many
d_gene: .
v_gene: TRBV10-2
j_gene: TRBJ2-5
CDR3nt: TGCGCCAGCAGTGAGTCTAGAGGAGGGCAAGAGACCCAGTACTTC
CDR3aa: CASSESRGGQETQYF

abundance: few
d_gene: TRBD2
v_gene: TRBV7-9
j_gene: TRBJ2-1
CDR3nt: TGTGCCAGCAACAAGCTAGCGGACGGGTACAATGAGCAGTTCTTC
CDR3aa: CASNKLADGYNEQFF

abundance: many
d_gene: TRBD2
v_gene: TRBV5-1
j_gene: TRBJ2-3
CDR3nt: TGCGCCAGCAGCTTGGAAACTGGAAGCGGGGCCGGAGATACGCAGTATTTT
CDR3aa: CASSLETGSGAGDTQYF

abundance: .
d_gene: .
v_gene: TRBV5-1
j_gene: TRBJ2-1
CDR3nt: TGCGCCAGCAGCTTGGACATCTACAATGAGCAGTTCTTC
CDR3aa: CASSLDIYNEQFF

abundance: many
d_gene: .
v_gene: TRBV6-5
j_gene: TRBJ2-1
CDR3nt: TGTGCCAGCAGTTACTGGGGAAACAATGAGCAGTTCTTC
CDR3aa: CASSYWGNNEQFF

abundance: many
d_gene: .
v_gene: TRBV2
j_gene: TRBJ2-1
CDR3nt: TGTGCCAGCAGACAAACAGCTTCCTACAATGAGCAGTTCTTC
CDR3aa: CASRQTASYNEQFF

abundance: many
d_gene: TRBD2
v_gene: TRBV28
j_gene: TRBJ2-2
CDR3nt: TGTGCCAGCCAAGCTGGGGGGGTCGGGGAGCTGTTTTTT
CDR3aa: CASQAGGVGELFF

abundance: many
d_gene: TRBD2
v_gene: TRBV7-2
j_gene: TRBJ2-7
CDR3nt: TGTGCCAGCAGCCTCCACGCGATAGCGGGAGGGCCTTACTTC
CDR3aa: CASSLHAIAGGPYF

abundance: many
d_gene: .
v_gene: TRBV7-9
j_gene: TRBJ1-1
CDR3nt: TGTGCCAGCAGCTTGAGGCCAGACGAAGCTTTCTTT
CDR3aa: CASSLRPDEAFF

abundance: many
d_gene: .
v_gene: TRBV7-2
j_gene: TRBJ2-5
CDR3nt: TGTGCCAGCAGCTTAGGCGGGAAAATCCAAGAGACCCAGTACTTC
CDR3aa: CASSLGGKIQETQYF

abundance: many
d_gene: .
v_gene: TRBV19
j_gene: TRBJ2-6
CDR3nt: TGTGCCAGTAGAGGGGGCTCTGGGGCCAACGTCCTGACTTTC
CDR3aa: CASRGGSGANVLTF

abundance: .
d_gene: .
v_gene: TRBV29-1
j_gene: TRBJ1-4
CDR3nt: TGCAGCGTTGAGGCCGGTGAAAAACTGTTTTTT
CDR3aa: CSVEAGEKLFF

abundance: many
d_gene: .
v_gene: TRBV7-2
j_gene: TRBJ2-1
CDR3nt: TGTGCCAGCAGCTTAGGGCTCGTTGAAGCACCTAGCTCCTACAATGAGCAGTTCTTC
CDR3aa: CASSLGLVEAPSSYNEQFF

abundance: .
d_gene: .
v_gene: TRBV9
j_gene: TRBJ2-3
CDR3nt: TGTGCCAGCAGCGCCAGGGAAAGCACAGATACGCAGTATTTT
CDR3aa: CASSARESTDTQYF

abundance: many
d_gene: .
v_gene: TRBV12-3/TRBV12-4
j_gene: TRBJ1-1
CDR3nt: TGTGCCAGCACCCCCCAGGGCAGGGAAGCTTTCTTT
CDR3aa: CASTPQGREAFF

abundance: many
d_gene: TRBD2
v_gene: TRBV10-3
j_gene: TRBJ2-5
CDR3nt: TGTGCCACAAGGGGACTAGCGGGGGGACGCCGCCAAGAGACCCAGTACTTC
CDR3aa: CATRGLAGGRRQETQYF

abundance: many
d_gene: .
v_gene: TRBV11-2
j_gene: TRBJ1-1
CDR3nt: TGTGCCAGCAGCTGGATGTTGGTCGACACTGAAGCTTTCTTT
CDR3aa: CASSWMLVDTEAFF

abundance: few
d_gene: .
v_gene: TRBV5-5
j_gene: TRBJ2-1
CDR3nt: TGTGCCAGCAGCTTGGTCTACAATGAGCAGTTCTTC
CDR3aa: CASSLVYNEQFF

abundance: .
d_gene: .
v_gene: TRBV29-1
j_gene: TRBJ1-2
CDR3nt: TGCAGCGGACGGACAGACTATGGCTACACCTTC
CDR3aa: CSGRTDYGYTF

abundance: many
d_gene: .
v_gene: TRBV10-3
j_gene: TRBJ2-3
CDR3nt: TGTGCCATCAGTGAGTCGAGGGATACGCAGTATTTT
CDR3aa: CAISESRDTQYF